A selection of T cell receptor beta chains follows, all from one sample in a study of T cell responses to AZD1222 COVID-19 vaccine. Repertoires were generated with immunoSEQ multiplex PCR, while TCRdb's copy carries only in-frame clones and drops some. Seen here are roughly 93,000 clones, 90% observed once, and the top ten hold under 30%. The sequencing used peripheral blood, collected on day 0 of AZD1222 vaccination. These receptors were obtained from an adult in good health. The CDR3 runs from the conserved cysteine through the conserved F or W.

V,J,CDR3
TRBV3-1/TRBV3-2,TRBJ2-2,CASGEGGGTGELFF
TRBV7-6,TRBJ2-7,CASSLVAGPAYEQYF
TRBV29-1,TRBJ2-4,CSVEDYPLDIQYF
TRBV7-3,TRBJ2-2,CASSLTVTGELFF
TRBV18,TRBJ2-7,CASSPGASYEQYF
TRBV5-1,TRBJ2-3,CASSLSGQNTDTQYF
TRBV6-5,TRBJ1-1,CASSLTGGRTEAFF
TRBV27,TRBJ2-5,CASSFRGAVTQYF
TRBV9,TRBJ1-1,CASSGRDRGLLGSGTEAFF
TRBV5-1,TRBJ1-2,CASSLEANRGGYTF
TRBV6-2/TRBV6-3,TRBJ1-5,CASSWGQPSLKPQHF
TRBV6-1,TRBJ1-4,CASSGAGIATNEKLFF
TRBV28,TRBJ2-7,CATISYRVSYEQYF
TRBV18,TRBJ2-7,CASSPPGRGYEQYF
TRBV6-6,TRBJ1-5,CASSYLRGATNQPQHF
TRBV7-2,TRBJ2-3,CASSSGFSDTQYF
TRBV6-5,TRBJ1-2,CASSYSGTGPFF
TRBV7-9,TRBJ1-6,CASRSTTDNSPLHF
TRBV21-1,TRBJ1-1,CASREVVGLAAFF
TRBV29-1,TRBJ2-7,CSVDSGVSYEQYF
TRBV24-1,TRBJ2-3,CATSDTRTSTDTQYF
TRBV6-2/TRBV6-3,TRBJ1-1,CASSYLGQAAMNTEAFF
TRBV10-3,TRBJ2-1,CASQTELYSYNEQFF